This passage covers 10 T cell receptor beta chains from one sample sequenced in a study of vaccination and CD4 T cells after COVID-19 (dated by TCRdb to between 2021 and 2023). The library was obtained by PCR. The instrument given in TCRdb is Illumina iSeq 100. DNA from cultured CD4+ T cells underwent TCR sequencing with the Oncomine TCR Beta short-read assay at the Johns Hopkins FTIC core. TCRdb took the public reads, trimmed them with fastp at Q25, ran MiXCR for clone calling and kept in-frame beta chains. CDR3 protein duplicates are merged, each entry listing the most common genes and DNA. The sample data list around 13,000 distinct CDR3 sequences, and roughly 27% of these were observed just once. The ten largest clones represent 25% to 35% of the sample. The meaning of the sample's treatment or condition label: roughly 11-day PBMC culture with coronavirus spike peptide pools or control peptides (ViraFEST assay).

Their antigens are not known. Source: CD4+ T cells from blood, cultured in vitro, taken before SARS-CoV-2 vaccination. The source of these receptors is a human donor who received a COVID-19 vaccine.

The genes are TRBV7-2 and TRBJ2-5; 9 nucleotides align to TRBD2. The CDR3 length is 16 residues. The germline gives CDR1 SGHTA, CDR2 FQGNSA. The J segment lost 5 bases and the V segment lost 7 bases, leaving 14 bases of the junction unmatched. The CDR3 sequence: CASTPEAGGPRETQYF. The DNA of the CDR3 is TGTGCCAGCACCCCTGAGGCGGGGGGGCCTCGGGAGACCCAGTACTTC.

The chain recombines TRBV7-8 with TRBJ1-1, with D hard to call. CDR3 length: 18 residues. V lost 1 base to trimming and J lost 3 bases, with 21 bases between them. The germline V gene encodes CDR1 SGHVS and CDR2 FQNEAQ. In nucleotides, the CDR3 is TGTGCCAGCAGCTTAGTGGTCCGTCCCGGCGGATTGGACACTGAAGCTTTCTTT. Protein: CASSLVVRPGGLDTEAFF.

The CDR3 region is CASSLGGVDTQYF. The CDR3 region has the DNA TGCGCCAGCAGCTTGGGGGGGGTAGATACGCAGTATTTT. V gene TRBV5-1 combines with J gene TRBJ2-3, with TRBD2 as a possible D gene (6 bases). The ends were cut back, 0 bases at V and 5 bases at J, with 7 bases in the middle. CDR1 and CDR2 from the germline V gene are SGHRS and YFSETQ. The CDR3 has 13 amino acids.

This clonotype was picked up a small number of times. This rearrangement joins TRBV7-9 to TRBJ2-7, with a tentative D call TRBD1 (6 bases). V was clipped by 5 bases and J by 9 bases, with 14 bases between them. This CDR3 has 12 residues. CDR1 and CDR2 (germline): SEHNR, FQNEAQ (reference sequence). DNA for the CDR3: TGTGCCAGCAGCCTAGACACGACAGGGCAGTACTTC. Amino acid sequence: CASSLDTTGQYF.

The V gene is TRBV19, the J gene TRBJ1-1; possible D gene TRBD1, 6 bases. The germline CDR1 and CDR2 sequences are LNHDA and SQIVND (reference sequence). The CDR3 runs 14 residues. Trimming left V 3 bases short and J 10 bases short, with 18 bases between. The CDR3, as DNA: TGTGCCAGTAGTATCGGGGACACCACTCGGGTAGCTTTCTTT. Amino acid sequence: CASSIGDTTRVAFF. The full variable domain, rest sourced from reference TRBV19 and TRBJ1-1, is DGGITQSPKYLFRKEGQNVTLSCEQNLNHDAMYWYRQDPGQGLRLIYYSQIVNDFQKGDIAEGYSVSREKKESFPLTVTSAQKNPTAFYLCASSIGDTTRVAFFGQGTRLTVV.

Only a few counts were recorded for this clonotype. The rearrangement links TRBV10-3 to TRBJ2-3; D might be TRBD2 (5 bases). The CDR3 runs 15 residues. The germline V gene has CDR1 ENHRY and CDR2 SYGVKD. V gave up 5 bases and J gave up 3 bases, with 15 bases separating them. In DNA, the CDR3 is TGTGCCATCAGTATCGGAGGTCGAAGGACAGATACGCAGTATTTT. Translating it yields CAISIGGRRTDTQYF.

The chain has TRBV10-1 and TRBJ2-3; D is undetermined. V was cut by 4 bases and J by 7 bases, with 9 bases left in between. The CDR3 has 12 amino acids. Germline CDR1 is WNHNN and CDR2 is SYGVQD (reference sequence). CDR3 in amino acids: CASSGDTYTQYF. The CDR3 DNA reads as TGCGCCAGCAGTGGAGACACTTATACGCAGTATTTT.

The chain uses TRBV12-3 or TRBV12-4 and TRBJ2-3; TRBD2 agrees at 13 bases. The CDR3 is 16 residues long. J gave up 3 bases and V 5 bases, and 5 bases lay outside the gene matches. CDR3 nucleotide sequence: TGTGCCAGCAGTCCCAGACTAGCGGGGGGAACAGATACGCAGTATTTT. Its protein is CASSPRLAGGTDTQYF.

This chain connects TRBV5-4 to TRBJ2-3; perhaps TRBD1 as D (5 bases). This CDR3 has 15 amino acids. V lost 4 bases to trimming and J lost 2 bases, with 14 bases between them. Looked up from germline, CDR1 is SGHNT and CDR2 is YYREEE (reference sequence). In DNA form, the CDR3 reads TGTGCCAGCAGCCGAACAGGTATCTCCACAGATACGCAGTATTTT. As protein: CASSRTGISTDTQYF. Supplemented by reference TRBV5-4 and TRBJ2-3, the full variable domain reads ETGVTQSPTHLIKTRGQQVTLRCSSQSGHNTVSWYQQALGQGPQFIFQYYREEENGRGNFPPRFSGLQFPNYSSELNVNALELDDSALYLCASSRTGISTDTQYFGPGTRLTVL.

This sequence joins TRBV5-1 and TRBJ2-7; TRBD1 aligns across 8 bases. The CDR3 is made up of 15 amino acids. The V segment lost 2 bases and the J segment 2 bases; nucleotides outside the gene matches: 6. Germline-derived CDR1 and CDR2 are SGHRS and YFSETQ. This CDR3 is CASSLSGTGAYEQYF. DNA of the CDR3: TGCGCCAGCAGCTTATCCGGGACAGGAGCCTACGAGCAGTACTTC. The whole variable domain, filled in from reference TRBV5-1 and TRBJ2-7, reads KAGVTQTPRYLIKTRGQQVTLSCSPISGHRSVSWYQQTPGQGLQFLFEYFSETQRNKGNFPGRFSGRQFSNSRSEMNVSTLELGDSALYLCASSLSGTGAYEQYFGPGTRLTVT.